This TCR beta chain was observed in a study of blood T cell repertoires in COVID-19. The overall study: COVID-19 samples collected from the United States, Italy and Spain covered acute and convalescent phases. PBMCs, B-cell-depleted T cells, or T cells provided the cDNA or gDNA that made up the material.

Study processing details: Scientists estimated how many nucleated cells there were by amplifying reference gene primers. The protocol was immunoSEQ multiplex PCR, while the TCRdb copy is restricted to in-frame clones and leaves out a portion. That table furnishes V, J and clone size, whereas the DNA furnished D and trimming. The sample consists of roughly 150,000 clones, about 80% of them appearing once. V trimming: 4 bases; J trimming: 7 bases; junction bases outside the gene matches: 1. CDR3 size: 13 residues. Germline V gives CDR1 MNHEY, CDR2 SVGEGT. This receptor was identified in a woman of 80 years or more with acute or convalescent COVID-19. Sequencing was done on a sample of peripheral blood. The rearrangement links TRBV6-2 or TRBV6-3 to TRBJ1-6; 7 nucleotides line up with TRBD1. The CDR3 here is CASSWGQNSPLHF. The CDR3 DNA reads TGTGCCAGCAGTTGGGGACAGAATTCACCCCTCCACTTT.